One sample yielded the 11 T cell receptor beta chains listed below, sequenced in a study of blood T cell repertoires in COVID-19. Sequencing was performed with immunoSEQ multiplex PCR; in TCRdb, only in-frame clones are kept and a portion is missing. The data contain 30,000 to 40,000 clones, approximately 80% of them singletons. The sample was peripheral blood. The source of these receptors is a man in his sixties in a cohort sampled during active COVID-19.

The rearrangement links TRBV3-1 (or the pseudogene TRBV3-2) to TRBJ1-2, with D unresolved. Per the germline V gene, CDR1 is LGHDT and CDR2 is YNNKEL (reference sequence). Deletions cut 9 bases from V and 3 bases from J, with 11 bases between. The CDR3 is made up of 12 amino acids. CDR3 loop: CASRAGDYGYTF. Here the CDR3 DNA reads TGTGCCAGTCGGGCGGGAGACTATGGCTACACCTTC.

The chain employs TRBV7-9 and TRBJ2-1; 13 nucleotides agree with TRBD2. Looked up from germline, CDR1 is SEHNR and CDR2 is FQNEAQ (reference sequence). The junction had 5 bases not matched to a gene; V was cut back by 5 bases and J by 7 bases. The CDR3 is 15 residues long. The CDR3 reads CASSPGLAGENEQFF. Written as DNA, the CDR3 is TGTGCCAGCAGCCCCGGACTAGCGGGAGAAAATGAGCAGTTCTTC. Supplemented by reference TRBV7-9 and TRBJ2-1, the full variable domain reads DTGVSQNPRHKITKRGQNVTFRCDPISEHNRLYWYRQTLGQGPEFLTYFQNEAQLEKSRLLSDRFSAERPKGSFSTLEIQRTEQGDSAMYLCASSPGLAGENEQFFGPGTRLTVL.

The chain has TRBV5-1 and TRBJ1-4; possibly TRBD1 for D (5 bases). V shed 2 bases and J shed 8 bases, with 13 bases lying between them. CDR3 size: 14 residues. In germline, CDR1 is SGHRS, CDR2 YFSETQ. The CDR3 spells CASSFSGAGEKLFF. The CDR3, as DNA: TGCGCCAGCAGCTTTTCTGGGGCAGGGGAAAAACTGTTTTTT.

V and J are TRBV7-2 and TRBJ2-5; a possible D gene is TRBD2 (6 bases). Trimming removed 2 bases at V and 1 base at J, with 17 bases between. This CDR3 comprises 17 residues. Germline V lookup: CDR1 SGHTA, CDR2 FQGNSA. The CDR3 spells CASSLSGVAAGQETQYF. DNA of the CDR3: TGTGCCAGCAGCTTATCGGGTGTAGCGGCGGGCCAAGAGACCCAGTACTTC.

The chain combines TRBV10-3 with TRBJ1-2; no firm D call. CDR1 and CDR2 from the germline V gene are ENHRY and SYGVKD. This CDR3 is 13 amino acids long. Trimming removed 2 bases from V and 7 bases from J, with 11 bases in between. CDR3 DNA sequence: TGTGCCATCAGTGAGGGAGGGTACGGTGGCTACACCTTC. Its translation is CAISEGGYGGYTF.

The V call is TRBV7-6, the J call TRBJ1-2; D may be TRBD1 (6 bases). CDR1 is SGHVS, CDR2 FNYEAQ, per germline. The length of the CDR3 is 15 residues. The V gene lost 2 bases and the J gene lost 4 bases, with 14 bases spanning the gap. The CDR3 nucleotides are TGTGCCAGCAGCTTAAGGGGAAAGGGGGTCTATGGCTACACCTTC. This sequence encodes CASSLRGKGVYGYTF. The full variable domain, in which reference TRBV7-6 and TRBJ1-2 provide the parts outside the CDR3, is GAGVSQSPRYKVTKRGQDVALRCDPISGHVSLYWYRQALGQGPEFLTYFNYEAQQDKSGLPNDRFSAERPEGSISTLTIQRTEQRDSAMYRCASSLRGKGVYGYTFGSGTRLTVV.

The table lists this clone with a count of one. The rearrangement links TRBV7-3 to TRBJ2-1; TRBD2 might be the D (5 bases). Germline CDR1 is SGHTA and CDR2 is FQGTGA. Trimming took 6 bases from V and 0 from J, leaving 6 bases between them. The CDR3 loop spans 13 amino acids. CDR3: CASSDYSYNEQFF. The CDR3 nucleotides are TGTGCCAGCAGTGACTACTCCTACAATGAGCAGTTCTTC.

The chain combines TRBV20-1 with TRBJ2-7; 9 bases match TRBD2. The CDR3 sequence is 16 residues long. Trimming at V came to 3 bases and at J to 4 bases, leaving 13 bases not matched to a gene. CDR1 and CDR2 (germline): DFQATT, SNEGSKA (reference sequence). CDR3 nucleotides: TGCAGTGCTAGTAATAGCGGGAGACACCGTGGGTACGAGCAGTACTTC. This encodes CSASNSGRHRGYEQYF.

This clone was detected a few times. The V and J genes are TRBV28 and TRBJ2-7, with TRBD1 identical over 7 bases. Germline assignment: CDR1 MDHEN and CDR2 SYDVKM. The CDR3 length is 14 residues. V was clipped by 3 bases and J by 5 bases; unmatched bases: 7. CDR3 amino acids: CASSFPDRRNEQYF. CDR3 coding DNA: TGTGCCAGCAGTTTCCCGGACAGGAGAAACGAGCAGTACTTC.

The chain is built from TRBV7-7 and TRBJ2-1, with 11 nucleotides matching TRBD1. Germline CDR1 and CDR2: SSHAT and FNYEAQ (reference sequence). Trimming cost V 5 bases and J 6 bases; bases outside gene matches: 6. The CDR3 covers 15 residues. CDR3 DNA sequence: TGTGCCAGCAGCCCCGGGACAGGGGGGTCCAATGAGCAGTTCTTC. The encoded protein is CASSPGTGGSNEQFF.

The chain carries TRBV28 and TRBJ1-2; 7 bases fit TRBD1. The germline CDR1 and CDR2 sequences are MDHEN and SYDVKM. J gave up 4 bases and V 6 bases, and 8 bases lay outside the gene matches. This CDR3 has 14 amino acids. The chain's CDR3 is CASRDRGGAYGYTF. The CDR3 DNA follows: TGTGCCAGCAGGGATCGAGGGGGCGCCTATGGCTACACCTTC.